This TCR beta chain stems from a study of blood T cell repertoires in COVID-19. The CDR3 extends over 14 amino acids. With 4 bases removed from V and 4 bases from J, the gap between germline ends came to 11 bases. Germline CDR1 reads SGHAT; CDR2 reads FQNNGV. Original processing notes: It was from reference gene primer amplification that nucleated cell counts were estimated. The assay was immunoSEQ multiplex PCR, and TCRdb's table has in-frame clones only and misses some. V, J and clone size were drawn from that table, and D and trimming were deduced from the DNA. The data show tens of thousands of clones, around 85% seen once.

Sequencing was carried out using peripheral blood. This chain connects TRBV11-2 to TRBJ1-3, with D unclear. The TCR was taken from a woman aged 70 to 79 with acute or convalescent COVID-19. Written as DNA, the CDR3 is TGTGCCAGCAGCTGGGATGAGGGAGGAAACACCATATATTTT. It yields the protein CASSWDEGGNTIYF.